The 8 T cell receptor beta chains listed next were all sequenced from one sample in a study of blood T cell repertoires in COVID-19. Generated by immunoSEQ multiplex PCR, the TCRdb table keeps only in-frame clones and is missing some. Among some 340,000 clones, 90% were seen once, and the ten largest hold around 3.9%. What was sequenced was PBMCs or T cells enriched from blood (not recorded which). The receptor set was obtained from a woman aged 25 to 39 who had been exposed to COVID-19.

This clone was counted a few times. V is TRBV21-1 and J is TRBJ2-1; TRBD2, the table's D call, lacks a check against the DNA. TRBV21-1 is a pseudogene segment. The CDR3 covers 16 residues. The DNA of the CDR3 is TGTGCCAGCAGCCTTACTAGTACTGATAGGTACAATGAGCAGTTCTTC. This encodes CASSLTSTDRYNEQFF.

The chain couples TRBV19 to TRBJ1-5; unclear D gene. Germline assignment: CDR1 LNHDA and CDR2 SQIVND (reference sequence). Trimming took off 1 base at V and 4 bases at J, with 14 bases between the two ends. The CDR3 consists of 16 residues. The CDR3 DNA follows: TGTGCCAGTAGTATAGCCTCCGTCCGGGGAAATCAGCCCCAGCATTTT. Its protein is CASSIASVRGNQPQHF.

The chain has TRBV28 and TRBJ2-3; 10 nucleotides align to TRBD1. This CDR3 spans 13 amino acids. Germline V gives CDR1 MDHEN, CDR2 SYDVKM. Trimming at V came to 6 bases and at J to 4 bases, leaving 1 base not matched to a gene. In DNA form, the CDR3 reads TGTGCCAGCAGGGGGACAGGGGCAGATACGCAGTATTTT. Its protein is CASRGTGADTQYF.

This clone was observed once. The rearrangement joins TRBV18 to TRBJ1-2; no definite D call. This CDR3 region has 15 residues. Deletions cut 0 bases from V and 0 bases from J, with 8 bases between. The V gene's germline CDR1 is KGHSH and CDR2 LQKENI. The CDR3 DNA reads as TGTGCCAGCTCACCACCAACAGAGCCTAACTATGGCTACACCTTC. Protein: CASSPPTEPNYGYTF.

V usage is TRBV6-5 and J usage is TRBJ1-2; no clear D gene. Trimming removed 6 bases from V and 8 bases from J, with 10 bases in between. Looked up from germline, CDR1 is MNHEY and CDR2 is SVGAGI. There are 11 residues in the CDR3. CDR3 loop: CASRVRVGYTF. For the CDR3, the DNA is TGTGCCAGCAGGGTGAGGGTCGGCTACACCTTC.

The chain links TRBV2 to TRBJ2-3; TRBD1 matches at 8 bases. This CDR3 contains 13 residues. CDR1 and CDR2 from the germline V gene are SNHLY and FYNNEI. Trimming cost V 8 bases and J 1 base; bases outside gene matches: 2. The CDR3 sequence: CASQGQGTDTQYF. CDR3 bases: TGTGCCAGCCAGGGACAGGGCACAGATACGCAGTATTTT.

V gene TRBV5-4 combines with J gene TRBJ2-7, with 10 bases fitting TRBD2. The trim removed 4 bases at V and 3 bases at J, leaving 10 bases unmatched. The CDR3 length is 16 residues. CDR1 and CDR2 from the germline V gene are SGHNT and YYREEE (reference sequence). DNA of the CDR3: TGTGCCAGCAGCCACTGGACTAGCGGCGGTCTCTACGAGCAGTACTTC. As protein: CASSHWTSGGLYEQYF.

This rearrangement joins TRBV6-4 to TRBJ1-1; D is ambiguous. With 7 bases removed from V and 7 bases from J, the gap between germline ends came to 19 bases. From germline, CDR1 is MRHNA and CDR2 SNTAGT. The length of the CDR3 is 14 residues. CDR3 nucleotides: TGTGCCAGCACCCGAGACATAGGTTTAAATGAAGCTTTCTTT. Encoded protein: CASTRDIGLNEAFF.